The clone carrying this TCR beta chain was counted at least ten times. The CDR3 has 16 amino acids. V lost 3 bases to trimming and J lost 1 base, with 13 bases between them. Germline values: CDR1 MNHEY, CDR2 SMNVEV (reference sequence). The record originates from a study of neurological immune-mediated disorders. The cDNA was synthesized by means of template-switch 5'RACE, which was carried out with 10-nucleotide random UMIs. In each sequencing run, over 170 million TCR-beta sequences were generated from 15-18 subjects. A single record per CDR3 protein comes from TCRdb applying MiXCR to the 5' RACE reads. The sample carries under 60,000 distinct CDR3 sequences, 10% recorded once.

The source material was PBMCs. This clonotype was obtained from a woman aged 40 to 49 with HTLV-1-associated myelopathy (HAM/TSP). The V call is TRBV27, the J call TRBJ1-5; D may be TRBD1 (6 bases). The CDR3 spells CASSFWGRGSNQPQHF. The CDR3 bases are TGTGCCAGCAGTTTTTGGGGGCGGGGAAGCAATCAGCCCCAGCATTTT.